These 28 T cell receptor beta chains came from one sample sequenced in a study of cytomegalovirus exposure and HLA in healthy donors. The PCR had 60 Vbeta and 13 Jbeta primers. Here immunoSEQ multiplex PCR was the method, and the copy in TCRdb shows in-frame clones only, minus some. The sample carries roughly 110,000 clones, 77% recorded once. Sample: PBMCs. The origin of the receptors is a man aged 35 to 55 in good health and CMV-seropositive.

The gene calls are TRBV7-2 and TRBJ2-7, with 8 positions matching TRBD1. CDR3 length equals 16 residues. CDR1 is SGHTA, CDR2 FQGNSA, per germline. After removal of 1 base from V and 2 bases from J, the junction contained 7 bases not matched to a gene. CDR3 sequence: CASSLDPGQGTYEQYF. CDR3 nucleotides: TGTGCCAGCAGCTTAGACCCTGGACAGGGAACCTACGAGCAGTACTTC.

CDR3 coding DNA: TGCGCCAGCAGTGGGACAGGGAGGACTGCTGGAGAGACCCAGTACTTC. Translated, it gives CASSGTGRTAGETQYF. The chain links TRBV10-1 to TRBJ2-5; 8 nucleotides agree with TRBD1. CDR1 WNHNN and CDR2 SYGVQD come from the germline V gene (reference sequence). This CDR3 has 16 residues. Germline trimming cut 4 bases from V and 4 bases from J; bases unmatched to any gene: 11.

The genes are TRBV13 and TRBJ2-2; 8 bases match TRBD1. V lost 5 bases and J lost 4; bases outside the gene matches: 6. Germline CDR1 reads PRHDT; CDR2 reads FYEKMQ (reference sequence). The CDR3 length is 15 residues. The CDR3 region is CASSLRQGPTGELFF. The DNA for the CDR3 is TGTGCCAGCAGCCTAAGACAGGGGCCCACCGGGGAGCTGTTTTTT.

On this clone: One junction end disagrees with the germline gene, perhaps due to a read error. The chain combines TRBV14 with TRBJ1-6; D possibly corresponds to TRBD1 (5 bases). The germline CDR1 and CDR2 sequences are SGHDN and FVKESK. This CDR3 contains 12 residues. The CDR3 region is CASSQEAGPLLF. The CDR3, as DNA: TGTGCCAGCAGCCAAGAGGCGGGACCCCTCCTCTTT.

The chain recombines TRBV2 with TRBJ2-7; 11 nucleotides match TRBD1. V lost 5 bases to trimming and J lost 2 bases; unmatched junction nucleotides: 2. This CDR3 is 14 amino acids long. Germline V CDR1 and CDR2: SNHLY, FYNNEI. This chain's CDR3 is CASSLGQGAYEQYF. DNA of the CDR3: TGTGCCAGCAGTCTGGGACAGGGGGCCTACGAGCAGTACTTC.

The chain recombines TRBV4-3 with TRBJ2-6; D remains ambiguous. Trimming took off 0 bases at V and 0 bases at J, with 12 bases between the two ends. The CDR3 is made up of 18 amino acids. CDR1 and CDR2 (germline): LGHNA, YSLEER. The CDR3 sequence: CASSQEPPSSSGANVLTF. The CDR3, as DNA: TGCGCCAGCAGCCAAGAACCGCCGTCTAGCTCTGGGGCCAACGTCCTGACTTTC.

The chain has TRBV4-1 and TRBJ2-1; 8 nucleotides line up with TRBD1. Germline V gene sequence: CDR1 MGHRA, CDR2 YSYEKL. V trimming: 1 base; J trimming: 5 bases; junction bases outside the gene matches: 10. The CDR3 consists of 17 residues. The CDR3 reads CASSQVRWWTGNNEQFF. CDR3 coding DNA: TGCGCCAGCAGCCAAGTCCGTTGGTGGACAGGGAACAATGAGCAGTTCTTC.

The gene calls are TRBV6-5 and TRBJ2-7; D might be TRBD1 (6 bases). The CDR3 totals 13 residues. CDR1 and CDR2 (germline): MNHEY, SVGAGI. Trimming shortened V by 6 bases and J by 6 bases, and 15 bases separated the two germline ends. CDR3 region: CASRRAGVGEQYF. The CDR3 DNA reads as TGTGCCAGCAGGCGGGCAGGGGTGGGCGAGCAGTACTTC.

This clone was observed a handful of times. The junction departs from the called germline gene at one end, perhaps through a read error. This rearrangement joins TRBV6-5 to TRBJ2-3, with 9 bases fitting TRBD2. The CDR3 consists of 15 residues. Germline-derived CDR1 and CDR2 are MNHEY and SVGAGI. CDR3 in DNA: TGTGCCAGCAGTGACTCTAGCGGGGGCACAGATACGCAGTATTTT. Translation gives CASSDSSGGTDTQYF.

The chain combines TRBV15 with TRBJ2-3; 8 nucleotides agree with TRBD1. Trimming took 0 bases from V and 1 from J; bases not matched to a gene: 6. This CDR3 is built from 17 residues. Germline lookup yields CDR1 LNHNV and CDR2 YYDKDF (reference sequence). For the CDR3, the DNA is TGTGCCACCAGCAGAGAGGGGACAGGCAGCGGCACAGATACGCAGTATTTT. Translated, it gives CATSREGTGSGTDTQYF. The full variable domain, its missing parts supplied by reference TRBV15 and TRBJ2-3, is DAMVIQNPRYQVTQFGKPVTLSCSQTLNHNVMYWYQQKSSQAPKLLFHYYDKDFNNEADTPDNFQSRRPNTSFCFLDIRSPGLGDTAMYLCATSREGTGSGTDTQYFGPGTRLTVL.

CDR3 in DNA: TGTGCCAGCCGTGACCAGGACAGGGGGCTCTACGAGCAGTACTTC. Its translation: CASRDQDRGLYEQYF. V usage is TRBV11-2 and J usage is TRBJ2-7; TRBD1 aligns across 11 bases. The CDR3 is 15 amino acids. J was trimmed by 3 bases and V by 8 bases; bases with no gene match: 9. CDR1 is SGHAT and CDR2 is FQNNGV in the germline V gene.

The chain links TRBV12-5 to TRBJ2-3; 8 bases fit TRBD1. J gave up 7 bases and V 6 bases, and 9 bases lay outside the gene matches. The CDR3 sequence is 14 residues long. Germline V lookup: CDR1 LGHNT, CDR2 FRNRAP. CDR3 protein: CASGIGQGANTQYF. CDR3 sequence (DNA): TGTGCTAGTGGCATCGGGCAGGGGGCAAATACGCAGTATTTT.

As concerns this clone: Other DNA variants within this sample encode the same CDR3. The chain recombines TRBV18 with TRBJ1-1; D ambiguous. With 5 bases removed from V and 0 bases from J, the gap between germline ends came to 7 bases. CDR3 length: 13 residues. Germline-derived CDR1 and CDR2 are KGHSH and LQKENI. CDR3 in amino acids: CASSEAMNTEAFF. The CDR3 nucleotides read TGTGCCAGCTCAGAGGCCATGAACACTGAAGCTTTCTTT.

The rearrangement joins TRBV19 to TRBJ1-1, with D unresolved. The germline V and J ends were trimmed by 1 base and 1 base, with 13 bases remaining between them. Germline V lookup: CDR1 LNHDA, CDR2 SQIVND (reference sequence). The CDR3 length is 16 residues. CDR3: CASSIGQRLPNTEAFF. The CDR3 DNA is TGTGCCAGTAGTATAGGCCAGAGGCTCCCGAACACTGAAGCTTTCTTT.

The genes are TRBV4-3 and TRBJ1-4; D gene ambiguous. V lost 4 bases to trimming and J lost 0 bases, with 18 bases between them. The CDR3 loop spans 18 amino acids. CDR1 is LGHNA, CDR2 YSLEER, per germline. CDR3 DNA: TGCGCCAGCAGCCCCCGGGGAGGAACAGACGCAACTAATGAAAAACTGTTTTTT. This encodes CASSPRGGTDATNEKLFF.

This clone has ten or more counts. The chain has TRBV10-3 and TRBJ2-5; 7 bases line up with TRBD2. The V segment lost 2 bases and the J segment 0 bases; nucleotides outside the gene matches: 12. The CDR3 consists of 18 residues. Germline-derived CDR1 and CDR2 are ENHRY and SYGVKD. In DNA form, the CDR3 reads TGTGCCATCAGTGAGCTTATTCGTAGCGGGCCTTACCAAGAGACCCAGTACTTC. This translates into CAISELIRSGPYQETQYF.

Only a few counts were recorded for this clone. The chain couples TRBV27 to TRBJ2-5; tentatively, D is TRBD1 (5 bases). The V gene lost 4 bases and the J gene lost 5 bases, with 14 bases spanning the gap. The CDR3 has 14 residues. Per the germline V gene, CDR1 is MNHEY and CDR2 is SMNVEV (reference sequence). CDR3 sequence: CASSSRQSGETQYF. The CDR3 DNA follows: TGTGCCAGCAGTTCGCGACAGTCTGGGGAGACCCAGTACTTC.

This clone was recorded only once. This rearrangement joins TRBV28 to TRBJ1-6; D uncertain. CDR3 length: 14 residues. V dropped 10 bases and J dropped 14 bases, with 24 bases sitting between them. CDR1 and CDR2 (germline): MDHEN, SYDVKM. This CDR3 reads CATNLDYRESALHF. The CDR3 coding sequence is TGTGCCACCAATCTAGACTACCGTGAATCGGCCCTCCACTTT.

CDR3 sequence (DNA): TGTGCCAGCTCACAATGGGGACAGGGCAATCAGCCCCAGCATTTT. As protein: CASSQWGQGNQPQHF. The chain links TRBV18 to TRBJ1-5; TRBD1 matches at 8 bases. J gave up 2 bases and V 4 bases, and 4 bases lay outside the gene matches. This CDR3 has 15 amino acids. Germline CDR1 KGHSH, CDR2 LQKENI. The entire variable domain, with the rest obtained from reference TRBV18 and TRBJ1-5, is as follows: NAGVMQNPRHLVRRRGQEARLRCSPMKGHSHVYWYRQLPEEGLKFMVYLQKENIIDESGMPKERFSAEFPKEGPSILRIQQVVRGDSAAYFCASSQWGQGNQPQHFGDGTRLSIL.

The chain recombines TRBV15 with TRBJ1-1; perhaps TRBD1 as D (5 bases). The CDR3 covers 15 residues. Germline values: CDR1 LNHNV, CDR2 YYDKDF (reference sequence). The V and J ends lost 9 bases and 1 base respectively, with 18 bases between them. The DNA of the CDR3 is TGTGCCACAACTGAAGGGAGGGGATCGAACACTGAAGCTTTCTTT. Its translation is CATTEGRGSNTEAFF.

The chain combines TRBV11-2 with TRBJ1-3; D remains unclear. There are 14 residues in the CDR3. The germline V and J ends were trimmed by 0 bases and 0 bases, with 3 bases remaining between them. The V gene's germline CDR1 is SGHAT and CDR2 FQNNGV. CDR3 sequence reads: CASSLDLSGNTIYF. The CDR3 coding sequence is TGTGCCAGCAGCTTAGATCTCTCTGGAAACACCATATATTTT.

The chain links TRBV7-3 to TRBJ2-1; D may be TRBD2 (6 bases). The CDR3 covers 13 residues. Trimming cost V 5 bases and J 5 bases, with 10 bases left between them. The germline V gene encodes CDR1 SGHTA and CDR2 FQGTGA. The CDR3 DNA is TGTGCCAGCAGCACCTCGGGGGACAATGAGCAGTTCTTC. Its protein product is CASSTSGDNEQFF.

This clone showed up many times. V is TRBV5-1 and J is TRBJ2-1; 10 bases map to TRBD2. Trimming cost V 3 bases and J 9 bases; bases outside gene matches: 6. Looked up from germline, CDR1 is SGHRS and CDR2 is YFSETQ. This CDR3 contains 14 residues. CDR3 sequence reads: CASSYSGGFGEQFF. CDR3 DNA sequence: TGCGCCAGCAGCTATAGCGGGGGGTTCGGTGAGCAGTTCTTC.

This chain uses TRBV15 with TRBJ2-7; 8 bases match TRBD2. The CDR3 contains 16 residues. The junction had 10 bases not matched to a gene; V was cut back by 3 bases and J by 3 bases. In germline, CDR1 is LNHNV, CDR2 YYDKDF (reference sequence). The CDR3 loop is CATSRYGLAGLYEQYF. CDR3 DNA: TGTGCCACCAGCAGGTACGGACTAGCAGGGCTCTACGAGCAGTACTTC.

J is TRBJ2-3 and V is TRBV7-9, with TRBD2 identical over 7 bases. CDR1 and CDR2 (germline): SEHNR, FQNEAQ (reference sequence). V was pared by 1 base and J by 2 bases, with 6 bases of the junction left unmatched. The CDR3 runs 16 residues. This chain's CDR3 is CASSLGEREFTDTQYF. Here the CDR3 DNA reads TGTGCCAGCAGCTTAGGGGAGCGGGAATTCACAGATACGCAGTATTTT.

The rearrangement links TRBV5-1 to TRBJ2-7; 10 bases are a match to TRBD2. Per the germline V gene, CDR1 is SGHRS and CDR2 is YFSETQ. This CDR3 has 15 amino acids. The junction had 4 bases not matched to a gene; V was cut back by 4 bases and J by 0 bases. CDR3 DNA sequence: TGCGCCAGCAGCCGGACTAGCGGTGACTCCTACGAGCAGTACTTC. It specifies CASSRTSGDSYEQYF.

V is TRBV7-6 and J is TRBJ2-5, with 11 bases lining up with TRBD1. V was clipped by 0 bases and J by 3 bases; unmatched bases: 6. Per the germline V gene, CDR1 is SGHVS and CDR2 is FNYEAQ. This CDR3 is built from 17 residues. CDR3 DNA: TGTGCCAGCAGCTTAGCGGGACAGGGGGGTCCCAAAGAGACCCAGTACTTC. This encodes CASSLAGQGGPKETQYF. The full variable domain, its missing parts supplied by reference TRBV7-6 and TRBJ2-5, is GAGVSQSPRYKVTKRGQDVALRCDPISGHVSLYWYRQALGQGPEFLTYFNYEAQQDKSGLPNDRFSAERPEGSISTLTIQRTEQRDSAMYRCASSLAGQGGPKETQYFGPGTRLLVL.

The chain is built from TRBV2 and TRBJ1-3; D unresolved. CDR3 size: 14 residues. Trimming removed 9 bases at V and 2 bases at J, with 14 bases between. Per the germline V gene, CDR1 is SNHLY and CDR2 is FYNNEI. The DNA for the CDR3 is TGTGCCAGTGCTCGCGGGGTAACTGGAAACACCATATATTTT. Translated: CASARGVTGNTIYF.